The rows below give T cell receptor beta chains drawn from one sample of a study of CD8+CD57+ T cells in acquired aplastic anemia. In TCRdb, the reads were re-called with MiXCR into one record per CDR3 protein. This sample has 150,000 to 200,000 distinct CDR3 sequences, with almost 50% found just once. Material for sequencing was sorted CD4+, CD8+, or CD8+CD57+ T cells (not recorded which) from PBMCs. These receptors were taken from a human donor with aplastic anemia. CDR3s include the opening cysteine and the closing phenylalanine or tryptophan. A D gene is named only where the DNA matches it firmly. Rows give clone size only sometimes, using once, few, many, or a class for an expanded clone.

j_call: TRBJ1-2
v_call: TRBV24-1
d_call: .
clone_size: many
cdr3_nt: TGTGCCACCAGTGACCAGGGTTTCTATGGCTACACCTTC
cdr3_aa: CATSDQGFYGYTF

j_call: TRBJ2-1
v_call: TRBV10-3
d_call: .
clone_size: .
cdr3_nt: TGTGCCATCAGTGAAGCGATAGATGAGCAGTTCTTC
cdr3_aa: CAISEAIDEQFF

j_call: TRBJ2-7
v_call: TRBV11-2
d_call: TRBD2
clone_size: .
cdr3_nt: TGTGCCAGCAGCCTAGGACTAGCGGGGGGTTCACGGCACATCTACGAGCAGTACTTC
cdr3_aa: CASSLGLAGGSRHIYEQYF

j_call: TRBJ1-1
v_call: TRBV6-1
d_call: .
clone_size: once
cdr3_nt: TGTGCCAGCAGTGAAGTAGGGGGATCGAGCACTGAAGCTTTCTTT
cdr3_aa: CASSEVGGSSTEAFF

j_call: TRBJ2-3
v_call: TRBV6-5
d_call: .
clone_size: many
cdr3_nt: TGTGCCAGCAGCCAGGCGGGAGATACGCAGTATTTT
cdr3_aa: CASSQAGDTQYF

j_call: TRBJ2-7
v_call: TRBV7-6
d_call: .
clone_size: .
cdr3_nt: TGTGCCAGCAGCGTCTCGGGGGACGAGCAGTACTTC
cdr3_aa: CASSVSGDEQYF

j_call: TRBJ2-6
v_call: TRBV19
d_call: .
clone_size: .
cdr3_nt: TGTGCCAGTAAGAGAGTTGAAGGGGAGGCCAACGTCCTGACTTTC
cdr3_aa: CASKRVEGEANVLTF

j_call: TRBJ1-1
v_call: TRBV12-3/TRBV12-4
d_call: TRBD1
clone_size: many
cdr3_nt: TGTGCCAGCAGTGTCCCGGGACAGTTCACTGAAGCTTTCTTT
cdr3_aa: CASSVPGQFTEAFF

j_call: TRBJ1-5
v_call: TRBV25-1
d_call: .
clone_size: few
cdr3_nt: TGTGCCAGCAGTAGGGGGAATCAGCCCCAGCATTTT
cdr3_aa: CASSRGNQPQHF

j_call: TRBJ2-4
v_call: TRBV25-1
d_call: .
clone_size: .
cdr3_nt: TGTGCCAGCAGTGAAAACAGGGCCTTGAACATTCAGTACTTC
cdr3_aa: CASSENRALNIQYF

j_call: TRBJ1-6
v_call: TRBV27
d_call: .
clone_size: many
cdr3_nt: TGTGCCAGCAGTCCGCACCCTGGAAATTCACCCCTCCACTTT
cdr3_aa: CASSPHPGNSPLHF

j_call: TRBJ1-6
v_call: TRBV7-4
d_call: .
clone_size: .
cdr3_nt: TGTGCCAGCAGCCCCCAGACAGCTAATAATTCACCCCTCCACTTT
cdr3_aa: CASSPQTANNSPLHF

j_call: TRBJ2-6
v_call: TRBV5-4
d_call: .
clone_size: many
cdr3_nt: TGTGCCAGCAGCTTGTTTGGGGGCTCTGGGGCCAACGTCCTGACTTTC
cdr3_aa: CASSLFGGSGANVLTF

j_call: TRBJ2-1
v_call: TRBV7-8
d_call: .
clone_size: many
cdr3_nt: TGTGCCAGCAGCCTAGACAATGAGCAGTTCTTC
cdr3_aa: CASSLDNEQFF

j_call: TRBJ2-7
v_call: TRBV24-1
d_call: TRBD1
clone_size: .
cdr3_nt: TGTGCCACAAAGGACAGGGCCGGACTTAGGTGGTACTTC
cdr3_aa: CATKDRAGLRWYF

j_call: TRBJ1-5
v_call: TRBV12-3/TRBV12-4
d_call: .
clone_size: many
cdr3_nt: TGTGCCAGCAGCCCTGGACGGCCCAGCAATCAGCCCCAGCATTTT
cdr3_aa: CASSPGRPSNQPQHF

j_call: TRBJ1-1
v_call: TRBV19
d_call: .
clone_size: .
cdr3_nt: TGTGCCAGTAGGGGAACGAACACTGAAGCTTTCTTT
cdr3_aa: CASRGTNTEAFF

j_call: TRBJ2-5
v_call: TRBV2
d_call: .
clone_size: .
cdr3_nt: TGTGCCAGCAGTGAAACAAGGACGGGGGAGACCCAGTACTTC
cdr3_aa: CASSETRTGETQYF

j_call: TRBJ2-3
v_call: TRBV10-2
d_call: TRBD1
clone_size: .
cdr3_nt: TGCGCCAGCAGTGGCGGGACAGGGGGCACAGATACGCAGTATTTT
cdr3_aa: CASSGGTGGTDTQYF